The 9 T cell receptor beta chains reported below all come from one sample, sequenced in a study of T cell repertoires in cytomegalovirus infection. One entry per CDR3 protein results from TCRdb running MiXCR on the reads. The sample has about 920,000 distinct CDR3 sequences, roughly 31% seen once; the top ten hold around 15%. No antigen is known for these receptors. Sequencing was performed on cultured CD8+ T cells from PBMCs, taken from culture after CMV antigen stimulation. The receptors come from a human donor in good health (CMV status not recorded). Some clones in this sample may be carry-over from other donors' samples.

V is TRBV5-1 and J is TRBJ2-1, with TRBD2 matching 9 bases. The V gene end was trimmed by 5 bases and the J gene end by 1 base; junction bases not matched to a gene: 7. The CDR3 contains 16 residues. Germline loops: CDR1 SGHRS, CDR2 YFSETQ. CDR3 nucleotide sequence: TGCGCCAGCAGTATAGGGGGACTAGCTTCCTACAATGAGCAGTTCTTC. This gives the protein CASSIGGLASYNEQFF.

The chain joins TRBV28 to TRBJ1-1; D gene unclear. This CDR3 has 20 amino acids. Germline CDR1 and CDR2: MDHEN and SYDVKM. The V gene lost 4 bases and the J gene lost 2 bases, with 29 bases spanning the gap. For the CDR3, the DNA is TGTGCCAGCAGTTCCCCCAGGCGACAACAATTAGGGCAGATTAACACTGAAGCTTTCTTT. Protein product: CASSSPRRQQLGQINTEAFF.

V is TRBV6-6 and J is TRBJ2-5, with D tentatively TRBD1 (5 bases). In germline, CDR1 is MNHNY, CDR2 SVGAGI (reference sequence). The V end lost 0 bases, the J end lost 3 bases, and 17 bases lay between the germline ends. The CDR3 spans 17 residues. Here the CDR3 DNA reads TGTGCCAGCAGTTACTCGATAAGACTCGACAGCGAAGAGACCCAGTACTTC. Translated: CASSYSIRLDSEETQYF.

This clonotype has just a few counts. The gene calls are TRBV12-3 or TRBV12-4 and TRBJ2-5; D possibly uses TRBD1 or TRBD2 (5 bases each). The CDR3 consists of 14 residues. Between the trimmed V and J ends, which lost 6 bases and 5 bases, there was a span of 16 bases. This CDR3 is CASRLGPPGETQYF. CDR3 sequence (DNA): TGTGCCAGCAGACTGGGACCGCCTGGCGAGACCCAGTACTTC.

This clonotype occurred a few times. This chain links TRBV27 with TRBJ1-4; D is unresolved. The germline gives CDR1 MNHEY, CDR2 SMNVEV (reference sequence). With 3 bases removed from V and 2 bases from J, the gap between germline ends came to 13 bases. This CDR3 has 16 residues. The chain's CDR3 is CASSLGVSGTNEKLFF. CDR3 sequence (DNA): TGTGCCAGCAGTTTGGGAGTATCGGGTACTAATGAAAAACTGTTTTTT. The full variable domain, in which reference TRBV27 and TRBJ1-4 provide the parts outside the CDR3, is EAQVTQNPRYLITVTGKKLTVTCSQNMNHEYMSWYRQDPGLGLRQIYYSMNVEVTDKGDVPEGYKVSRKEKRNFPLILESPSPNQTSLYFCASSLGVSGTNEKLFFGSGTQLSVL.

The chain recombines TRBV6-1 with TRBJ1-1, with D perhaps matching TRBD1 (5 bases). The CDR3 has 17 amino acids. Looked up from germline, CDR1 is MNHNS and CDR2 is SASEGT. Trimming cost V 5 bases and J 0 bases, with 19 bases left between them. CDR3 residues: CASSYVRDGVMNTEAFF. For the CDR3, the DNA is TGTGCCAGCAGTTACGTCCGGGACGGAGTCATGAACACTGAAGCTTTCTTT.

The rearrangement joins TRBV12-5 to TRBJ2-5, with 11 bases identical to TRBD2. The V and J ends lost 0 bases and 4 bases, in that order; junction bases with no gene match: 10. This CDR3 has 18 amino acids. Germline assignment: CDR1 LGHNT and CDR2 FRNRAP. DNA of the CDR3: TGTGCTAGTGGTTTGGTCCTACTAGCGGGGGAAACGACAGAGACCCAGTACTTC. Encoded protein: CASGLVLLAGETTETQYF.

This clonotype has just a few counts. This sequence joins TRBV10-3 and TRBJ2-1, with D possibly matching TRBD2 (6 bases). The CDR3 extends over 16 amino acids. Germline lookup yields CDR1 ENHRY and CDR2 SYGVKD. V shed 0 bases and J shed 5 bases, with 14 bases lying between them. The CDR3 coding sequence is TGTGCCATCAGTGAGTCACGGGACTTTTTTCACAATGAGCAGTTCTTC. Protein product: CAISESRDFFHNEQFF.

This clonotype has just a few counts. The CDR3 sequence is CASSLGRGQRQPQHF. CDR3 bases: TGTGCCAGCAGCTTAGGGAGGGGGCAAAGGCAGCCCCAGCATTTT. The V gene is TRBV13, the J gene TRBJ1-5; the match to TRBD1 covers 7 bases. Losses at the gene ends were 0 bases for V and 7 bases for J; bases not matched to a gene: 6. This CDR3 spans 15 amino acids. From germline, CDR1 is PRHDT and CDR2 FYEKMQ (reference sequence).